This T cell receptor beta chain was identified in a study of identical twins. Study-level results: Memory repertoires lacked the insertion deficit that abundant cord blood beta clonotypes showed. Excess twin sharing in beta out-of-frame sequences was weaker. A partial confounding effect on zero-insertion analyses could come from invariant MAIT and iNKT cells.

This clonotype has ten or more counts. The antigen is undetermined. Each CDR3 protein gets one entry after TCRdb re-called the 5' RACE reads with MiXCR. The repertoire consists of under 400,000 distinct CDR3 sequences, with approximately 8.7% occurring once and the leading ten covering 8% to 9.5%. Germline CDR1 is MGHRA and CDR2 is YSYEKL. CDR3 length equals 16 residues. V was shortened by 1 base and J by 2 bases, with 13 bases between the two germline ends. Sequenced sample: naive T cells sorted from blood. The clonotype originates from a woman between 50 and 59 years old in good health. The chain is built from TRBV4-1 and TRBJ2-3; D gene unclear. CDR3 region: CASSQVSISTTDTQYF. For the CDR3, the DNA is TGCGCCAGCAGCCAAGTCAGTATTTCTACCACAGATACGCAGTATTTT.